The 9 T cell receptor beta chains presented below share a single source sample, sequenced in a study of blood T cell repertoires in COVID-19. Generated by immunoSEQ multiplex PCR, the TCRdb table keeps only in-frame clones and is missing some. Of over 25,000 clones listed, 75% to 90% are singletons. Sequences were obtained from peripheral blood. Source of these receptors: a human donor in a cohort sampled during active COVID-19.

The V gene is TRBV21-1, the J gene TRBJ1-5; TRBD1, the table's D call, lacks a check against the DNA. TRBV21-1 is a recognized pseudogene. The CDR3 loop spans 20 amino acids. CDR3 protein: CASSKALKQGHSNSNQPQHF. The CDR3 DNA follows: TGTGCCAGCAGCAAAGCGCTTAAACAGGGACACTCAAATAGCAATCAGCCCCAGCATTTT.

This sequence joins TRBV6-1 and TRBJ2-3; tentatively, D is TRBD1 (6 bases). The CDR3 runs 18 residues. Germline V gene lookup returns CDR1 MNHNS and CDR2 SASEGT. V lost 0 bases, J lost 2 bases, and 18 bases lay in between. Written as DNA, the CDR3 is TGTGCCAGCAGTGAAGCGATCACAGGGCGCCTACTCACAGATACGCAGTATTTT. The encoded protein is CASSEAITGRLLTDTQYF.

Only one count was recorded for this clone. The chain uses TRBV19 and TRBJ2-2; D possibly corresponds to TRBD2 (6 bases). CDR3 length: 20 residues. Trimming pared 4 bases from V and 0 bases from J, leaving 24 bases between. From germline, CDR1 is LNHDA and CDR2 SQIVND (reference sequence). The CDR3 region is CASSTPGSRRATANTGELFF. CDR3 in DNA: TGTGCCAGTAGTACCCCCGGGAGTCGACGGGCAACAGCGAACACCGGGGAGCTGTTTTTT.

As concerns this clone: Compared with germline, one end of the junction differs, possibly owing to a read error. This chain connects TRBV6-1 to TRBJ1-1; 7 positions agree with TRBD1. Germline V CDR1 and CDR2: MNHNS, SASEGT. The CDR3 loop spans 15 amino acids. CDR3 in DNA: TGTGCCAGCAGGGAAGCCTGGACAGGGAACACTGAAGCTTTCTTT. Translating gives CASREAWTGNTEAFF.

V and J are TRBV13 and TRBJ1-3; 8 bases agree with TRBD1. Germline CDR1 reads PRHDT; CDR2 reads FYEKMQ (reference sequence). The J segment lost 4 bases and the V segment lost 10 bases, leaving 9 bases of the junction unmatched. The CDR3 sequence is 14 residues long. CDR3 residues: CATVEAGGGNTIYF. In DNA form, the CDR3 reads TGTGCCACGGTGGAGGCAGGGGGCGGAAACACCATATATTTT.

The rearrangement joins TRBV10-1 to TRBJ2-3, with 11 bases that match TRBD2. This CDR3 has 16 residues. The trim removed 10 bases at V and 0 bases at J, leaving 9 bases unmatched. Germline CDR1 WNHNN, CDR2 SYGVQD (reference sequence). This CDR3 is CATSGLADASTDTQYF. CDR3 bases: TGCGCCACCTCGGGACTAGCGGACGCTAGCACAGATACGCAGTATTTT.

The chain joins TRBV6-5 to TRBJ1-5; D is possibly TRBD1 (6 bases). The CDR3 is made up of 14 amino acids. Germline V CDR1 and CDR2: MNHEY, SVGAGI. V was pared by 6 bases and J by 3 bases, with 12 bases between. CDR3 loop: CASRPGTFNQPQHF. The CDR3 bases are TGTGCCAGCAGGCCCGGGACATTCAATCAGCCCCAGCATTTT.

The chain is built from TRBV6-2 or TRBV6-3 and TRBJ2-3; TRBD2 matches 13 bases. V lost 5 bases to trimming and J lost 2 bases; unmatched junction nucleotides: 10. CDR3 length equals 18 residues. Germline loops: CDR1 MNHEY, CDR2 SVGEGT. The CDR3 reads CASSLTSGRGTFTDTQYF. Written as DNA, the CDR3 is TGTGCCAGCAGTCTTACTAGCGGGAGGGGGACATTCACAGATACGCAGTATTTT.

The rearrangement uses TRBV7-3 and TRBJ2-1, with 8 bases identical to TRBD2. V dropped 3 bases and J dropped 3; count of bases not matched to a gene: 4. This CDR3 spans 15 amino acids. Germline V lookup: CDR1 SGHTA, CDR2 FQGTGA. The CDR3 coding sequence is TGTGCCAGCAGCTTCCGACTAGCGATCTACAATGAGCAGTTCTTC. As protein: CASSFRLAIYNEQFF.